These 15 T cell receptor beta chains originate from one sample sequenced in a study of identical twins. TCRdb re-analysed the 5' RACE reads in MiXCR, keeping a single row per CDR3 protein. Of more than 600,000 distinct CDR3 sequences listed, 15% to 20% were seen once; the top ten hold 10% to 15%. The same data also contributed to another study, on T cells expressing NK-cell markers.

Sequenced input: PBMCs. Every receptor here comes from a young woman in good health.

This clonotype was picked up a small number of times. The chain's CDR3 is CASSQRLAGSYEQYF. CDR3 DNA sequence: TGTGCCAGCAGCCAAAGACTAGCGGGCTCCTACGAGCAGTACTTC. The rearrangement uses TRBV14 and TRBJ2-7, with 10 bases fitting TRBD2. This CDR3 is built from 15 residues. Trimming took 2 bases from V and 0 from J; bases not matched to a gene: 1. Germline CDR1 and CDR2: SGHDN and FVKESK.

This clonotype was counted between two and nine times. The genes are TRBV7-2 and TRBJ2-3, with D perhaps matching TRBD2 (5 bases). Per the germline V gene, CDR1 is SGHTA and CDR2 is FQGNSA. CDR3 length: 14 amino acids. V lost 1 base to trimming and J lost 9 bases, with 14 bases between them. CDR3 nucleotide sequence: TGTGCCAGCAGCTTAGACCCGGCCTCGGGGACGCAGTATTTT. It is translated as CASSLDPASGTQYF.

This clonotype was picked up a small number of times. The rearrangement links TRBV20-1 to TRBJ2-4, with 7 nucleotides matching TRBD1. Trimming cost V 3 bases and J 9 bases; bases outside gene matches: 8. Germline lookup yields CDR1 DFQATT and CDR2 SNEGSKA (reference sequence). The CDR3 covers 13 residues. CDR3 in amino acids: CSASPPHRGIQYF. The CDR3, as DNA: TGCAGTGCTAGTCCGCCCCACAGGGGCATTCAGTACTTC.

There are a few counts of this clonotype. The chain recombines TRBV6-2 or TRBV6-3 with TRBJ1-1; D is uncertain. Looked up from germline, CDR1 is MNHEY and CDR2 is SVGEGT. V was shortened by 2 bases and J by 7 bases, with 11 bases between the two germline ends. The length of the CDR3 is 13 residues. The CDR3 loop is CASSYKSLLEAFF. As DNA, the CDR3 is TGTGCCAGCAGTTACAAGAGCCTACTTGAAGCTTTCTTT.

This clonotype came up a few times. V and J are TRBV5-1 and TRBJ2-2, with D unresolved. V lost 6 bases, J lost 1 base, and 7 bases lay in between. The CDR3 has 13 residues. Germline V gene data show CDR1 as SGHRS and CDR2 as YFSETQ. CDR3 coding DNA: TGCGCCAGCACCCTTGGGAACACCGGGGAGCTGTTTTTT. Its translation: CASTLGNTGELFF.

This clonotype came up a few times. The DNA for the CDR3 is TGCGCCAGCAGCATTTACGACAGAAGCACAGATACGCAGTATTTT. Encoded protein: CASSIYDRSTDTQYF. The chain couples TRBV5-1 to TRBJ2-3; a possible D gene is TRBD1 (5 bases). Trimming left V 4 bases short and J 0 bases short, with 12 bases between. Germline CDR1 SGHRS, CDR2 YFSETQ. This CDR3 contains 15 residues.

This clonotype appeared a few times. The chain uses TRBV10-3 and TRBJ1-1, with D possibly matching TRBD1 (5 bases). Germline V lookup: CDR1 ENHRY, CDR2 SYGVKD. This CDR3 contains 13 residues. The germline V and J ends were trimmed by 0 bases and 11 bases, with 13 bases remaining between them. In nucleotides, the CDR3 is TGTGCCATCAGTGAGTCGGGGGATCCGGGGGCTTTCTTT. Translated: CAISESGDPGAFF.

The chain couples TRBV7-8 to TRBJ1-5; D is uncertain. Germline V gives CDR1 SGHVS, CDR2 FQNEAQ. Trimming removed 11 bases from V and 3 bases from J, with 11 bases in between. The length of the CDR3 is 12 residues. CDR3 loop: CAGRGINQPQHF. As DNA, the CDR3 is TGTGCCGGTCGGGGAATCAATCAGCCCCAGCATTTT.

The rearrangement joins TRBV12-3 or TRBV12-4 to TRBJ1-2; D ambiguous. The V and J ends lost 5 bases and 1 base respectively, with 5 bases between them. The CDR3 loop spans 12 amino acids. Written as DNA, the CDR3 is TGTGCCAGCAGTCCCAATAACTATGGCTACACCTTC. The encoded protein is CASSPNNYGYTF.

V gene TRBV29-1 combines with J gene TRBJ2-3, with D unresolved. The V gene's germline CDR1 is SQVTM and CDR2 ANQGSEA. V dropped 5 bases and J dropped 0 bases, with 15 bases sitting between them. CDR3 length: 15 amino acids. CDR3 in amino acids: CSVSGHAVSTDTQYF. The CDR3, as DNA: TGCAGCGTTTCGGGCCACGCAGTTAGCACAGATACGCAGTATTTT.

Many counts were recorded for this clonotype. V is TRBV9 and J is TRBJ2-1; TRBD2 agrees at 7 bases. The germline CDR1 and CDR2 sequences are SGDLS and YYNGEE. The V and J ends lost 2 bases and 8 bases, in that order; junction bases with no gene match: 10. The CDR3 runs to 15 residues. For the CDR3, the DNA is TGTGCCAGCAGCGTTCGGGGGAGGGCTACGGATGAGCAGTTCTTC. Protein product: CASSVRGRATDEQFF.

The CDR3 DNA follows: TGTGCCAGCAGCCAAGGGGTCCCCGGGGAGCTGTTTTTT. It codes for CASSQGVPGELFF. The V gene is TRBV14, the J gene TRBJ2-2, with unresolved D. Between the trimmed V and J ends, which lost 1 base and 6 bases, there was a span of 6 bases. Germline lookup yields CDR1 SGHDN and CDR2 FVKESK. The CDR3 is 13 amino acids.

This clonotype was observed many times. CDR3 nucleotides: TGTGCCAGCAGCGTCGGCAGAACGAATAATGAAAAACTGTTTTTT. It yields the protein CASSVGRTNNEKLFF. V and J are TRBV7-9 and TRBJ1-4; D remains unclear. Germline CDR1 and CDR2: SEHNR and FQNEAQ (reference sequence). CDR3 length: 15 residues. V was shortened by 5 bases and J by 4 bases, with 14 bases between the two germline ends. The variable domain in full, with the rest retrieved from reference TRBV7-9 and TRBJ1-4, is DTGVSQNPRHKITKRGQNVTFRCDPISEHNRLYWYRQTLGQGPEFLTYFQNEAQLEKSRLLSDRFSAERPKGSFSTLEIQRTEQGDSAMYLCASSVGRTNNEKLFFGSGTQLSVL.

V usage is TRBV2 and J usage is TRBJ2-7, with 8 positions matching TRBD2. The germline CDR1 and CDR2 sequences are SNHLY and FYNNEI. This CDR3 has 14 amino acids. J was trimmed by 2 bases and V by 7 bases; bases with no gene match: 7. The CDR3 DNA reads TGTGCCAGCAAGATAGCGGGGTCGGCCTACGAGCAGTACTTC. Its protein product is CASKIAGSAYEQYF.

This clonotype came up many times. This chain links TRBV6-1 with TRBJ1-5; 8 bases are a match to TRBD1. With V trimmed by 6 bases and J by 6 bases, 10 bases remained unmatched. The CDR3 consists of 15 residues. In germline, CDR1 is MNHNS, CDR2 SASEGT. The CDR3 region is CASSHGQGRGQPQHF. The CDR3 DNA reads TGTGCCAGCAGCCACGGACAGGGAAGAGGTCAGCCCCAGCATTTT.